This is a list of T cell receptor beta chains from one sample in a study of OX40 agonist ivuxolimab in advanced cancers. Produced via immunoSEQ multiplex PCR; TCRdb's table is partial and in-frame only. The sample includes 75,000 to 95,000 clones, about 80% of them seen just once. The specimen was CD4+ or CD8+ T cells sorted from blood, collected in a trial of the OX40 agonist ivuxolimab. The receptors come from an adult with an advanced solid tumor such as melanoma, head and neck, liver or kidney cancer. The CDR3 runs from the conserved cysteine through the conserved F or W. The D gene is left open where the match is weak. Size values are once, few and many counts, or a class for expanded clones, and some rows have none.

d_gene,v_gene,j_gene,abundance,CDR3aa,CDR3nt
TRBD2,TRBV11-1,TRBJ2-2,NA,CASSFQLAVNTGELFF,TGTGCCAGCAGCTTCCAACTAGCGGTGAACACCGGGGAGCTGTTTTTT
NA,TRBV7-9,TRBJ2-7,NA,CASRQGGGTEQYF,TGTGCCAGCAGACAAGGGGGAGGGACCGAGCAGTACTTC
NA,TRBV6-5,TRBJ1-1,NA,CASSYSGRLNTEAFF,TGTGCCAGCAGTTACTCTGGCCGGCTGAACACTGAAGCTTTCTTT
TRBD1,TRBV6-5,TRBJ1-2,NA,CASRDRDRANYGYTF,TGTGCCAGCAGGGACCGGGACAGAGCTAACTATGGCTACACCTTC
NA,TRBV28,TRBJ2-2,NA,CASSLGGNMNTGELFF,TGTGCCAGCAGTTTAGGGGGTAATATGAACACCGGGGAGCTGTTTTTT
TRBD1,TRBV30,TRBJ1-2,NA,CAWSPGQGPNYGYTF,TGTGCCTGGAGCCCGGGACAGGGCCCCAACTATGGCTACACCTTC
NA,TRBV7-9,TRBJ2-3,NA,CASSMSRLVLTDTQYF,TGTGCCAGCAGCATGTCCCGGCTGGTCCTCACAGATACGCAGTATTTT
TRBD1,TRBV28,TRBJ1-1,NA,CASSNWYRGRMTEAFF,TGTGCCAGCAGCAACTGGTACAGGGGGCGGATGACTGAAGCTTTCTTT
NA,TRBV29-1,TRBJ2-5,NA,CSVGPRGGETQYF,TGCAGCGTTGGCCCCCGAGGGGGGGAGACCCAGTACTTC
NA,TRBV5-1,TRBJ2-5,NA,CASSWVLGGETQYF,TGCGCCAGCAGCTGGGTCTTGGGAGGAGAGACCCAGTACTTC
NA,TRBV9,TRBJ2-5,NA,CASSVAPQGGGRRETQYF,TGTGCCAGCAGCGTAGCCCCTCAGGGGGGGGGACGTCGAGAGACCCAGTACTTC
TRBD1,TRBV14,TRBJ1-6,NA,CASSRGQGLNSPLHF,TGTGCCAGCAGCCGGGGACAGGGCCTCAATTCACCCCTCCACTTT
NA,TRBV28,TRBJ1-2,NA,CASSAGTANLDGYTF,TGTGCCAGCAGTGCCGGGACCGCAAACTTGGATGGCTACACCTTC
NA,TRBV7-2,TRBJ2-1,NA,CAIGMAEYNEQFF,TGTGCCATCGGCATGGCGGAGTACAATGAGCAGTTCTTC
TRBD1,TRBV6-1,TRBJ1-2,NA,CASTLNRGYTF,TGTGCCAGCACTTTAAACAGGGGGTACACCTTC
NA,TRBV19,TRBJ1-4,NA,CASSIGGAREKLFF,TGTGCCAGTAGTATAGGGGGGGCGAGAGAAAAACTGTTTTTT
TRBD2,TRBV11-2,TRBJ2-3,NA,CASSLGTSGTRDTQYF,TGTGCCAGCAGCTTAGGGACTAGCGGGACTAGAGATACGCAGTATTTT
TRBD1,TRBV19,TRBJ1-5,NA,CASTRGQGVKNQPQHF,TGTGCCAGTACCCGGGGGCAGGGGGTCAAGAATCAGCCCCAGCATTTT
NA,TRBV25-1,TRBJ1-6,NA,CASSDRERAPLHF,TGTGCCAGCAGTGATCGGGAAAGGGCACCCCTCCACTTT
NA,TRBV18,TRBJ2-3,NA,CASSPDSAHVTDTQYF,TGTGCCAGCTCACCCGACTCCGCACACGTTACAGATACGCAGTATTTT
NA,TRBV21-1,TRBJ2-7,NA,CASSTRIDRDLCYEQYF,TGTGCCAGCAGCACGAGAATCGACAGGGATTTATGCTACGAGCAGTACTTC
TRBD1,TRBV30,TRBJ2-1,NA,CAWSSGTGYNEQFF,TGTGCCTGGAGCTCCGGGACAGGGTACAATGAGCAGTTCTTC
TRBD1,TRBV19,TRBJ1-5,NA,CASSRQGRQPQHF,TGTGCCAGTAGCAGACAGGGGCGGCAGCCCCAGCATTTT
NA,TRBV27,TRBJ1-2,NA,CASSLSPSRDGYTF,TGTGCCAGCAGTTTATCGCCGAGCCGGGATGGCTACACCTTC
TRBD1,TRBV19,TRBJ1-1,once,CASSGGGQGGAEAFF,TGTGCCAGTAGTGGTGGGGGACAGGGAGGCGCTGAAGCTTTCTTT
NA,TRBV19,TRBJ1-6,NA,CASSISPGTYPSPLHF,TGTGCCAGTAGTATTTCGCCGGGGACCTACCCTTCACCCCTCCACTTT
TRBD1,TRBV10-3,TRBJ1-2,once,CAISTRDRGDYGYTF,TGTGCCATCAGTACTAGGGACAGGGGAGACTATGGCTACACCTTC
TRBD1,TRBV9,TRBJ1-1,NA,CASSVFTGDTEAFF,TGTGCCAGCAGCGTATTCACAGGGGACACTGAAGCTTTCTTT
NA,TRBV10-3,TRBJ2-2,NA,CAISSDKLNTGELFF,TGTGCCATCAGTTCAGATAAACTTAACACCGGGGAGCTGTTTTTT
NA,TRBV6-5,TRBJ1-2,NA,CASSYSGGHYGYTF,TGTGCCAGCAGTTACTCTGGCGGTCACTATGGCTACACCTTC
NA,TRBV2,TRBJ2-7,NA,CASSVQGSAYEQYF,TGTGCCAGCAGTGTCCAAGGGTCCGCCTACGAGCAGTACTTC
NA,TRBV5-1,TRBJ1-3,NA,CASSPGESSGNTIYF,TGCGCCAGCAGCCCGGGGGAGAGCTCTGGAAACACCATATATTTT
NA,TRBV30,TRBJ1-2,NA,CAWGKGGSLRYGYTF,TGTGCCTGGGGGAAGGGGGGATCTCTGCGCTATGGCTACACCTTC